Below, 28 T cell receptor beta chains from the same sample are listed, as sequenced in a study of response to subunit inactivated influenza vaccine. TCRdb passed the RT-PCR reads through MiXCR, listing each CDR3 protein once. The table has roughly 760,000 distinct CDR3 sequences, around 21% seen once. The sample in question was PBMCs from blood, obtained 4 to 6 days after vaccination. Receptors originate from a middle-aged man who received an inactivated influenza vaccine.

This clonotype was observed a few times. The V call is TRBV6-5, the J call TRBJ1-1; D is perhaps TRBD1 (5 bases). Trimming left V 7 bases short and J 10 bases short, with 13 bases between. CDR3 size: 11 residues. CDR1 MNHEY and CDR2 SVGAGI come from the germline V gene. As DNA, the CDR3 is TGTGCCAGCACCCAAGACAGAACAGCTTTCTTT. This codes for CASTQDRTAFF.

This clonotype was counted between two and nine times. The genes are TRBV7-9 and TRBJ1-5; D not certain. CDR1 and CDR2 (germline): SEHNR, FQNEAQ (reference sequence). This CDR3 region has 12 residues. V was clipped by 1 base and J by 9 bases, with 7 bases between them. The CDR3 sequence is CASSLVSGPQHF. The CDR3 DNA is TGTGCCAGCAGCTTAGTATCGGGGCCCCAGCATTTT.

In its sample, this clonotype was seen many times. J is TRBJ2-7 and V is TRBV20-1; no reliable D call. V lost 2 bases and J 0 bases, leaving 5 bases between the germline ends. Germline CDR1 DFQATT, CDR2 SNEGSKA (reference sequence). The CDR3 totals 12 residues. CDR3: CSARRSSYEQYF. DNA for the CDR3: TGCAGTGCTAGACGGAGCTCCTACGAGCAGTACTTC.

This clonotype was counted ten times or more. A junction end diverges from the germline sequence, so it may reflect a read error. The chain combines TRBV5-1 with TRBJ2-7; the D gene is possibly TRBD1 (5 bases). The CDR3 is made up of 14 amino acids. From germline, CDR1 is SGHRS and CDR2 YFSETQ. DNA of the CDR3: TGTGCCAGCAGCTTGGCAGGGCTTTCCTACGAGCAGTACTTC. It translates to CASSLAGLSYEQYF.

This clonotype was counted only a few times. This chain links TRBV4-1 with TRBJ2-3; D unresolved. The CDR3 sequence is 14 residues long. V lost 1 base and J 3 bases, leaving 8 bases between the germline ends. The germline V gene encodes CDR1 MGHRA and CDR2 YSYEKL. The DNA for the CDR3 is TGCGCCAGCAGCCAAGTACAGAGTACAGATACGCAGTATTTT. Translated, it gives CASSQVQSTDTQYF.

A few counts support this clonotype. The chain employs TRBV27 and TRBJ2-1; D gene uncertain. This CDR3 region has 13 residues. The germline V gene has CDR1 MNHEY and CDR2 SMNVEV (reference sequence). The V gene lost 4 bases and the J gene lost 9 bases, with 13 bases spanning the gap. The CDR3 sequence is CASSSLGYGEQFF. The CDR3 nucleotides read TGTGCCAGCAGTTCCCTAGGCTACGGTGAGCAGTTCTTC.

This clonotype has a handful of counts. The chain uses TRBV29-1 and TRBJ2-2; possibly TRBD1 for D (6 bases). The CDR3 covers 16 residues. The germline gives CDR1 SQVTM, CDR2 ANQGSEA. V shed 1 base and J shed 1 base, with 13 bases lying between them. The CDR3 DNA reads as TGCAGCGTTGAAGTCAGGGAGACAGGGAACACCGGGGAGCTGTTTTTT. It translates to CSVEVRETGNTGELFF.

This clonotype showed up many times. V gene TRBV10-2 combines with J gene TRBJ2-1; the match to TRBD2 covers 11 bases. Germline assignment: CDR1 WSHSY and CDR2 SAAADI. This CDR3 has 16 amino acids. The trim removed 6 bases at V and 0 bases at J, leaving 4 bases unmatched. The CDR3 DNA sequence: TGCGCCAGCAGGAGCACTAGCGGGAGCTCCTACAATGAGCAGTTCTTC. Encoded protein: CASRSTSGSSYNEQFF.

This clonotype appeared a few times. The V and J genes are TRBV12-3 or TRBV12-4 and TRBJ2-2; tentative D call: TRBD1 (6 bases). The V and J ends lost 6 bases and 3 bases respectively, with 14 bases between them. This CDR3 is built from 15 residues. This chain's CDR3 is CASSLRRQDTGELFF. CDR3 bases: TGTGCCAGCAGCCTTAGGCGACAGGACACCGGGGAGCTGTTTTTT.

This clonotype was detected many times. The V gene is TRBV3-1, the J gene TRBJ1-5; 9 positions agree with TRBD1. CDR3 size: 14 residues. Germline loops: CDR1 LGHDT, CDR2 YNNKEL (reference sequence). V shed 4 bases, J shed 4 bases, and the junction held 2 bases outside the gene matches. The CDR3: CASSPGTGNQPQHF. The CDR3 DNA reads TGTGCCAGCAGCCCCGGGACAGGGAATCAGCCCCAGCATTTT.

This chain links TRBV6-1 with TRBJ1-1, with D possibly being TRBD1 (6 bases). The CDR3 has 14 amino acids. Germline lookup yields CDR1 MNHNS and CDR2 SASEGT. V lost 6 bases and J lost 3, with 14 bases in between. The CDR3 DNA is TGTGCCAGCAGCGAACAGGGAGGGGACACTGAAGCTTTCTTT. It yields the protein CASSEQGGDTEAFF.

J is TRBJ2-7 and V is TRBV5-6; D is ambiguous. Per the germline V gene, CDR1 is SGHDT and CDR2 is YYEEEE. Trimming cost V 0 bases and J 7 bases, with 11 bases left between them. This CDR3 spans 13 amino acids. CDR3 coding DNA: TGTGCCAGCAGCTTGGCCGGCATCCCTGAGCAGTACTTC. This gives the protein CASSLAGIPEQYF. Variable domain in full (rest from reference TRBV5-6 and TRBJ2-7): DAGVTQSPTHLIKTRGQQVTLRCSPKSGHDTVSWYQQALGQGPQFIFQYYEEEERQRGNFPDRFSGHQFPNYSSELNVNALLLGDSALYLCASSLAGIPEQYFGPGTRLTVT.

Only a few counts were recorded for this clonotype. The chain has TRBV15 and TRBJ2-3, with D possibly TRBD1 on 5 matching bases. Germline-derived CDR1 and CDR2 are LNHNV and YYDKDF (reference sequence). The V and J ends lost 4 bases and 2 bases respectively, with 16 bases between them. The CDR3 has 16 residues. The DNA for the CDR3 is TGTGCCACCAGCAAAAGGCGGACATCCCACACAGATACGCAGTATTTT. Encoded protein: CATSKRRTSHTDTQYF.

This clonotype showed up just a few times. The CDR3 DNA follows: TGCGCCAGCAGCTACCTACTGGCTAGCGGGAGGTCTCTGGATACGCAGTATTTT. As protein: CASSYLLASGRSLDTQYF. J is TRBJ2-3 and V is TRBV4-3; 11 positions agree with TRBD2. This CDR3 is 18 amino acids long. Germline loops: CDR1 LGHNA, CDR2 YSLEER. Germline trimming cut 5 bases from V and 6 bases from J; bases unmatched to any gene: 16.

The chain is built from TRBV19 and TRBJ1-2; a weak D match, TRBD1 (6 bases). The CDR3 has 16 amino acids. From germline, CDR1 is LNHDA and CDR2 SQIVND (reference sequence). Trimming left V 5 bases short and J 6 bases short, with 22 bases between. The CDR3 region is CASSPDPRPGQDGYTF. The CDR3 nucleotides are TGTGCCAGTAGTCCCGACCCTAGACCGGGACAAGATGGCTACACCTTC.

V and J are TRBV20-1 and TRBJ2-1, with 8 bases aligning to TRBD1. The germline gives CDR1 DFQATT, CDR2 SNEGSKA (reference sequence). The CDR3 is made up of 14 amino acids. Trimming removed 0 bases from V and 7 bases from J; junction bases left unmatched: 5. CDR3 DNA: TGCAGTGCTAGAGATTTATACAGGGGGAATGAGCAGTTCTTC. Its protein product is CSARDLYRGNEQFF.

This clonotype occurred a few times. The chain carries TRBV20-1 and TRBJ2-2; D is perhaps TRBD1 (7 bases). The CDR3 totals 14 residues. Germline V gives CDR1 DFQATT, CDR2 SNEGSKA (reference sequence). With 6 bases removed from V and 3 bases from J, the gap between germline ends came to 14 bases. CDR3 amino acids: CSAPGGLDTGELFF. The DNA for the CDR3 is TGCAGTGCCCCAGGGGGGCTCGACACCGGGGAGCTGTTTTTT.

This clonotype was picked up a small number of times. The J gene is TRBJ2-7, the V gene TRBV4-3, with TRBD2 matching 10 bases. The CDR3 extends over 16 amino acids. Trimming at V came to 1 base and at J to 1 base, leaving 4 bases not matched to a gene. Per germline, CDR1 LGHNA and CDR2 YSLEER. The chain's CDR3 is CASSQGTSGLSYEQYF. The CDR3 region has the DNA TGCGCCAGCAGCCAAGGGACTAGCGGCCTGTCCTACGAGCAGTACTTC.

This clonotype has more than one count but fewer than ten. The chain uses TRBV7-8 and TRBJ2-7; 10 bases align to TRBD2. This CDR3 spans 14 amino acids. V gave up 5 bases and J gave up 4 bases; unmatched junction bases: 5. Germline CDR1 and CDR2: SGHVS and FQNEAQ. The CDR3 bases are TGTGCCAGCAGCCAAGGACTAGCGGCATACGAGCAGTACTTC. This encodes CASSQGLAAYEQYF.

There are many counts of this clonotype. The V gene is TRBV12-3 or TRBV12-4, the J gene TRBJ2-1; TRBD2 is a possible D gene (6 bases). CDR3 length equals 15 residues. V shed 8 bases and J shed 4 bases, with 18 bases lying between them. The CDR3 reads CASSNVGGTYNEQFF. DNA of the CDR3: TGTGCCAGCTCCAACGTCGGCGGGACTTACAATGAGCAGTTCTTC.

The CDR3 sequence: CSAPDWTSGTSYEQYF. The CDR3 bases are TGCAGTGCTCCCGATTGGACTAGCGGGACTTCCTACGAGCAGTACTTC. V is TRBV20-1 and J is TRBJ2-7; TRBD2 aligns across 12 bases. The CDR3 has 16 residues. Germline CDR1 and CDR2: DFQATT and SNEGSKA (reference sequence). J was trimmed by 1 base and V by 5 bases; bases with no gene match: 9.

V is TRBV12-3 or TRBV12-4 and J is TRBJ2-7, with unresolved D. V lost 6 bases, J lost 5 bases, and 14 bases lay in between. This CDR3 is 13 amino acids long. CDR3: CASSLNYINEQYF. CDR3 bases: TGTGCCAGCAGCCTCAACTACATCAACGAGCAGTACTTC.

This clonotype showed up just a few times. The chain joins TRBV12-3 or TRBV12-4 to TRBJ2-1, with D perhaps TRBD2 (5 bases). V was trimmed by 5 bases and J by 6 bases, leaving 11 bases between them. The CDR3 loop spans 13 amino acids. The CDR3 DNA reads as TGTGCCAGCAGTCTCCGGGAACTCAATGAGCAGTTCTTC. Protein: CASSLRELNEQFF.

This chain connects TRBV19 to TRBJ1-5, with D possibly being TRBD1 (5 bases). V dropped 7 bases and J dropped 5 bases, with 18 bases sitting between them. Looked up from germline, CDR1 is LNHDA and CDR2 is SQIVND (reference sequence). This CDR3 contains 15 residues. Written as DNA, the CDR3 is TGTGCCAGTAATCCTAATAGGGGTGGCGATCAGCCCCAGCATTTT. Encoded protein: CASNPNRGGDQPQHF.

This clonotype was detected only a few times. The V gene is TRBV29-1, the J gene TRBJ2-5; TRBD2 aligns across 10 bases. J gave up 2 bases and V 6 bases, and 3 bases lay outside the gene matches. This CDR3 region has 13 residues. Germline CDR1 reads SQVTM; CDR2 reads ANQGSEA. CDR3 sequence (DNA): TGCAGCGTCGGACTAGCGGCGCAAGAGACCCAGTACTTC. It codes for CSVGLAAQETQYF.

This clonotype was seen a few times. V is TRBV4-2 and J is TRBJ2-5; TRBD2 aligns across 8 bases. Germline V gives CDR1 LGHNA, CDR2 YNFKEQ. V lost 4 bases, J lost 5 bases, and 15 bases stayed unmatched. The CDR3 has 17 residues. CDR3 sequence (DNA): TGTGCCAGCAGCCGCTGGGGCAGCGGGGGAGGAGAGGAGACCCAGTACTTC. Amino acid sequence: CASSRWGSGGGEETQYF.

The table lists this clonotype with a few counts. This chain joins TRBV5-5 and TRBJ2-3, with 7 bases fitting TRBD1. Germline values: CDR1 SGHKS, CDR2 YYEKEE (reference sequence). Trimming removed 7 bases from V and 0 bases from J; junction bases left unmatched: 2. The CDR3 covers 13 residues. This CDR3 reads CASPTGSTDTQYF. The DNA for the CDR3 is TGTGCCAGCCCGACAGGGAGCACAGATACGCAGTATTTT.

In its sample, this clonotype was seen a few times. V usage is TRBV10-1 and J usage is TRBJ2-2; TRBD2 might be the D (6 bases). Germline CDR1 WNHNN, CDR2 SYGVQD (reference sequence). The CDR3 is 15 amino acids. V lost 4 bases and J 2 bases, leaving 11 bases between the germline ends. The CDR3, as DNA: TGCGCCAGCAGTGGTTATGGGACTAACACCGGGGAGCTGTTTTTT. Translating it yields CASSGYGTNTGELFF.